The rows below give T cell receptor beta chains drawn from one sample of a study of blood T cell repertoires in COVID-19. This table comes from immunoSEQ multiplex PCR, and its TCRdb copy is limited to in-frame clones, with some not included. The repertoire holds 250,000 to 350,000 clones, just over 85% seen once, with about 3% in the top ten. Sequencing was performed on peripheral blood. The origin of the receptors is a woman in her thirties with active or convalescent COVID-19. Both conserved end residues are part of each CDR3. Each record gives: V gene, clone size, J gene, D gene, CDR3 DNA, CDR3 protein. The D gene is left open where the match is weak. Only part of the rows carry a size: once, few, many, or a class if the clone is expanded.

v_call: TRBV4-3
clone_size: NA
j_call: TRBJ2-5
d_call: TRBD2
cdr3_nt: TGCGCCACCCGACTAGCGGGGGGAGATAGTCGAGAGACCCAGTACTTC
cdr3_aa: CATRLAGGDSRETQYF

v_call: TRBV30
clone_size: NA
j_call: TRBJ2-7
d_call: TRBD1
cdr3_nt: TGTGCCTGGAGTGTGGACAGGGGGGTCAACGAGCAGTACTTC
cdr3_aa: CAWSVDRGVNEQYF

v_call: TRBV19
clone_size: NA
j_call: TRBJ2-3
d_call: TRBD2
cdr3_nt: TGTGCCAGTAGTAGCGGGGGGGCCAGGACAGATACGCAGTATTTT
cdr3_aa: CASSSGGARTDTQYF

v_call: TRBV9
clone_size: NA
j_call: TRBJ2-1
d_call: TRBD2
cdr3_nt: TGTGCCAGCAGCGTAGGACTAGCGGGCACCAATGAGCAGTTCTTC
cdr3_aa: CASSVGLAGTNEQFF

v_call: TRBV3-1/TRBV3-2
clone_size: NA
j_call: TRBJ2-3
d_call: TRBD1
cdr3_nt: TGTGCCAGCGCCGCCTTACCCAAGCGTGGCGCTGGGACAGGAGTTTCGGATACGCAGTATTTT
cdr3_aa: CASAALPKRGAGTGVSDTQYF

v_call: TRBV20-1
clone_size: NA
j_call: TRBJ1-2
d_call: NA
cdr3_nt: TGCAGTGCTAGAGAACAGGGTGGCTACACCTTC
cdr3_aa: CSAREQGGYTF

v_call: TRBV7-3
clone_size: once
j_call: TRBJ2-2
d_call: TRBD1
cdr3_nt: TGTGCCAGCAGCTTATACGGCAGGGGGTTGGCCGGGGAGCTGTTTTTT
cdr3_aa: CASSLYGRGLAGELFF

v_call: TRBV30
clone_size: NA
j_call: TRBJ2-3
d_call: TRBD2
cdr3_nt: TGTGCCTGGAGTGACGGGCGGGGGGTTGTAGATACGCAGTATTTT
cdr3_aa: CAWSDGRGVVDTQYF

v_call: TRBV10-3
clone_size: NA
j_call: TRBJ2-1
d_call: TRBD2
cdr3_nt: TGTGCCATCAGTGAGTCGGGGCGGGGGTCCTACAATGAGCAGTTCTTC
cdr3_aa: CAISESGRGSYNEQFF

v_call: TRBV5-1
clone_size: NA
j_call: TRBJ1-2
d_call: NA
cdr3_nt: TGCGCCAGCAGCTTGGGGGCGACAAGTCGCTCTAACTATGGCTACACCTTC
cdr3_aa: CASSLGATSRSNYGYTF

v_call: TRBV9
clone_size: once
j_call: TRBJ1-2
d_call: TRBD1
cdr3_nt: TGTGCCAGCACCCCTACAGGGGACTATGGCTACACCTTC
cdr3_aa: CASTPTGDYGYTF

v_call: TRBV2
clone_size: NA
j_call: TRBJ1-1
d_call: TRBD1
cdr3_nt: TGTGCCAGCCAAGTATTAGGAGCAGGGGGGAACACTGAAGCTTTCTTT
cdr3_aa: CASQVLGAGGNTEAFF

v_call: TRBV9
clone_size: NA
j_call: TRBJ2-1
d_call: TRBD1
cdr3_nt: TGTGCCAGCAGCGTAGGTAGGTCGGGGACAGGGGCATTGGATGAGCAGTTCTTC
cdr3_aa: CASSVGRSGTGALDEQFF

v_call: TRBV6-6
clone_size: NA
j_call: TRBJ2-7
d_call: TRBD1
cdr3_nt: TGTGCCAGCAGTCGAGCCGGGACAGTAAGCTCCTACGAGCAGTACTTC
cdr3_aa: CASSRAGTVSSYEQYF

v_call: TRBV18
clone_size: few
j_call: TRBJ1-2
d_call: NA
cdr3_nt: TGTGCCAGCTCACCCAAACAGGGATATGGCTACACCTTC
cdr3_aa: CASSPKQGYGYTF

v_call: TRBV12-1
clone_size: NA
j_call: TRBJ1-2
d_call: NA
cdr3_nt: TGTGCCAGCAGGTATTCCGGTCTTCGGGACTCCGGAATAGCTAACTATGGCTACACCTTC
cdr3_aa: CASRYSGLRDSGIANYGYTF

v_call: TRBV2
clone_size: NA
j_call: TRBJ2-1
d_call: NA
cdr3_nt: TGTGCCAGCAACGCTGGCGGGACTTCCTACAATGAGCAGTTCTTC
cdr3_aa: CASNAGGTSYNEQFF

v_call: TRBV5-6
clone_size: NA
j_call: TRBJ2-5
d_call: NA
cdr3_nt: TGTGCCAGCAGCCTGACGGCGGGCCCTTCAGAGACCCAGTACTTC
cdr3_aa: CASSLTAGPSETQYF

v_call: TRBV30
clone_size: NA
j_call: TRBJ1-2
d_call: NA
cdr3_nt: TGTGCCTGGAGTGTTGACAGTCCCAACTATGGCTACACCTTC
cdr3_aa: CAWSVDSPNYGYTF

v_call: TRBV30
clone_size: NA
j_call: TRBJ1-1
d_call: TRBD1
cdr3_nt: TGTGCCAGCTACAGGGGGCTGAACACTGAAGCTTTCTTT
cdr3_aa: CASYRGLNTEAFF

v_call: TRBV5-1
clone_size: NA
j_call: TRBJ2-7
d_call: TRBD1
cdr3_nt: TGCGCCAGCCGGCCGACCGGGACAGGATCCTACGAGCAGTACTTC
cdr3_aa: CASRPTGTGSYEQYF

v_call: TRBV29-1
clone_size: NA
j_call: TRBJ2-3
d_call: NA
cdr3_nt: TGCAGCGTTGAAACCTTGAAGGATCGGCTAGCGAGCACAGATACGCAGTATTTT
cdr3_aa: CSVETLKDRLASTDTQYF

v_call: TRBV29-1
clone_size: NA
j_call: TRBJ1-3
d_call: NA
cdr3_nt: TGCAGCGTACAACCTCCTGGAAACACCATATATTTT
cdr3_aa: CSVQPPGNTIYF

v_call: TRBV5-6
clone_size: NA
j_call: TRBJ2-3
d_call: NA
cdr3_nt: TGTGCCAGCAGCTTGGCCGGGTTTGTGGACACTCATGCAGATACGCAGTATTTT
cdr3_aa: CASSLAGFVDTHADTQYF

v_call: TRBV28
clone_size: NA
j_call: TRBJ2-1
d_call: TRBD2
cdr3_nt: TGTGCCAGCAGTTACCAGCGGGGGTACTCCTACAATGAGCAGTTCTTC
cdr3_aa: CASSYQRGYSYNEQFF

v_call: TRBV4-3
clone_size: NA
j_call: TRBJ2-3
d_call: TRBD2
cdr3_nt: TGCGCCAGCAGCCAAGACGGCGGGACTAGGTGGAAGGATACGCAGTATTTT
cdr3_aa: CASSQDGGTRWKDTQYF

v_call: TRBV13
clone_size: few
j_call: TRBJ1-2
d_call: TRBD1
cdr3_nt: TGTGCCAGCAGCCTCAGGGGGTCGGTCCGAGGTTATGGCTACACCTTC
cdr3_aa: CASSLRGSVRGYGYTF

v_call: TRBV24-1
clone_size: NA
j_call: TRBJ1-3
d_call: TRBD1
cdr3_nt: TGTGCCACCAGTGAGACAGGGGCCTCTGGAAACACCATATATTTT
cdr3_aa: CATSETGASGNTIYF

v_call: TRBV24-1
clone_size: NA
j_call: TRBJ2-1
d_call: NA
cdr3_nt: TGTGCCACCAGTGACTCCCCCGGTCGGGTCTCCTACAATGAGCAGTTCTTC
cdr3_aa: CATSDSPGRVSYNEQFF

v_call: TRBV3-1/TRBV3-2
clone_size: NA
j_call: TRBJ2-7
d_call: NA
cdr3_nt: TGTGCCAGCAGCCGTCACGGTTACGAGCAGTACTTC
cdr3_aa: CASSRHGYEQYF

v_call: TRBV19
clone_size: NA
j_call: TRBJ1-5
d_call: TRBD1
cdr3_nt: TGTGCCAGTAGTATGACAGGGGGCGATCAGCCCCAGCATTTT
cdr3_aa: CASSMTGGDQPQHF

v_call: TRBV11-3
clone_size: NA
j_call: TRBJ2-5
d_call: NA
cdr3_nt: TGTGCCAGCAGCTTTACAGGCCAAGAGACCCAGTACTTC
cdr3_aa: CASSFTGQETQYF

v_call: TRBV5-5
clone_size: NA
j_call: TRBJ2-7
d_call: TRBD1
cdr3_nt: TGTGCCAGCAGCCCAGCACAGGGGATTATTTACGAGCAGTACTTC
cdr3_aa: CASSPAQGIIYEQYF

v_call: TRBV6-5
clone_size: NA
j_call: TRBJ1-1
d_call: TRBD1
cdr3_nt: TGTGCCAGCAGTTACAGACAGGGTAACACTGAAGCTTTCTTT
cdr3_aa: CASSYRQGNTEAFF

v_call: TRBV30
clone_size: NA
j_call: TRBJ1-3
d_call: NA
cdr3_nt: TGTGCCTGGATCGGTACCTCTGGAAACACCATATATTTT
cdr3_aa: CAWIGTSGNTIYF

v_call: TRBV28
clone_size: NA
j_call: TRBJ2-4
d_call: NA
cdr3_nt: TGTGCCAGCAGTTCTACGTCAGGCCCCGGGGACATTCAGTACTTC
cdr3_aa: CASSSTSGPGDIQYF

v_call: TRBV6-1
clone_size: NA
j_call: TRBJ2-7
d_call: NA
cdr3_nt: TGTGCCAGCAGTGAATTTCACGGGACATCTTACTCCTACGAGCAGTACTTC
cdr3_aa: CASSEFHGTSYSYEQYF

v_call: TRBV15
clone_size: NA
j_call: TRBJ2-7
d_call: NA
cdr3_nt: TGTGCCACCAGCACAGGAAAATCCTACGAGCAGTACTTC
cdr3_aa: CATSTGKSYEQYF

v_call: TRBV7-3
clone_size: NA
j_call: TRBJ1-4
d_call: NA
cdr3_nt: TGTGCCAGCAGCCCTCGAGGGTCGGGGGTTGGTGAAAAACTGTTTTTT
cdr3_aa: CASSPRGSGVGEKLFF